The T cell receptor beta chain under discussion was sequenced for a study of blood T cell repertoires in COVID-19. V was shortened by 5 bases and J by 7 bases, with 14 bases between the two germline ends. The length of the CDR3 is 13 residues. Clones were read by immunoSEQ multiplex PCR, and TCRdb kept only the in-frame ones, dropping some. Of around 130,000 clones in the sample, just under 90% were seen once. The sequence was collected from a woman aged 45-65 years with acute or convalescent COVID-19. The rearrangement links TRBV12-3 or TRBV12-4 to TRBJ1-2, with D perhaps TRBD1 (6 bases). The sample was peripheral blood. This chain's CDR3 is CASSKTGIGGYTF. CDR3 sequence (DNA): TGTGCCAGCAGTAAAACAGGGATTGGTGGCTACACCTTC.